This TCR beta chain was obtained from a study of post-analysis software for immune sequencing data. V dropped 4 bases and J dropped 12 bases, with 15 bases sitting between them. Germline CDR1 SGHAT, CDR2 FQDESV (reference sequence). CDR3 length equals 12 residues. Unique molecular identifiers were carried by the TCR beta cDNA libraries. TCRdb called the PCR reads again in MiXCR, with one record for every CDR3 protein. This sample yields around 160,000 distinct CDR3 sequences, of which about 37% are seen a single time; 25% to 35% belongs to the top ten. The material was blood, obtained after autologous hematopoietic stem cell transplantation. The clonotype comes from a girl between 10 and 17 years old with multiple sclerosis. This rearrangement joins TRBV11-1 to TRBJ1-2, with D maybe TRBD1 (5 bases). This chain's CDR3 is CASSSLEGHNTF. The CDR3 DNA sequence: TGTGCCAGCAGCTCCCTGGAGGGGCATAACACCTTC.